These 2 T cell receptor beta chains originate from one sample sequenced in a study of shared T cell receptors in the human thymus. Libraries were prepared by immunoSEQ multiplex PCR; TCRdb keeps only in-frame clonotypes and omits some of them. Among approximately 760,000 clones listed, 70% to 90% were seen once. These sequences were also reported in another study, on human thymus T cells.

The sample taken for sequencing was thymocytes. The source of these receptors is a girl less than two years old with a congenital heart defect.

V gene TRBV29-1 combines with J gene TRBJ2-1, with TRBD1 matching over 12 bases. CDR3 length equals 17 residues. V lost 7 bases to trimming and J lost 5 bases; unmatched junction nucleotides: 15. CDR1 is SQVTM and CDR2 is ANQGSEA in the germline V gene. CDR3 protein: CSAAPHPGQGADNEQFF. The CDR3, as DNA: TGCAGCGCCGCCCCTCACCCGGGACAGGGGGCAGACAATGAGCAGTTCTTC.

The chain is built from TRBV12-1 and TRBJ1-2; the listed D gene, TRBD1, was not tested against the DNA. TRBV12-1 corresponds to a pseudogene. The CDR3 is made up of 20 amino acids. CDR3: CASSSSTGTPRVLSNYGYTF. CDR3 bases: TGTGCCAGCAGCTCTTCGACAGGGACCCCCAGGGTACTCTCTAACTATGGCTACACCTTC.